Presented here are 3 T cell receptor beta chains from one specimen sequenced in a study of blood T cells in healthy people across ages (dated by TCRdb to between 2014 and 2017). Libraries came from 5' RACE. TCRdb records Illumina HiSeq 2500 as the sequencer. A second roughly 6 to 12 cycle PCR used a sample-barcoded 5' primer and a J-beta primer mix. The public reads were quality trimmed at Q25 with fastp and then assembled into clones with MiXCR by TCRdb, keeping productive beta chains. For every CDR3 protein sequence, its rows merge into one entry that carries the most common genes and DNA. The table for this sample lists some 640,000 distinct CDR3 sequences; about 28% of them were counted only once. 15% to 18% of the sample is in the top ten clones. The sample consisted of blood. The receptors were gathered from a woman of 80 years or more in good health.

There are many counts of this clonotype. The chain couples TRBV7-4 to TRBJ1-4; no reliable D call. Germline CDR1 SGHVT, CDR2 SQSDAQ. Trimming cost V 1 base and J 0 bases, with 9 bases left between them. CDR3 length equals 16 residues. The CDR3 loop reads CASSLEQLTTNEKLFF. The CDR3, as DNA: TGTGCCAGCAGCTTAGAACAGTTGACAACTAATGAAAAACTGTTTTTT.

This chain links TRBV15 with TRBJ1-5, with 8 positions matching TRBD1. V was pared by 0 bases and J by 3 bases, with 7 bases of the junction left unmatched. CDR1 and CDR2 (germline): LNHNV, YYDKDF (reference sequence). CDR3 length: 17 residues. The chain's CDR3 is CATSRDQGASFNQPQHF. The CDR3 DNA is TGTGCCACCAGCAGAGATCAGGGGGCCTCTTTCAATCAGCCCCAGCATTTT.

The chain employs TRBV24-1 and TRBJ2-2, with unresolved D. This CDR3 is 13 amino acids long. Between the trimmed V and J ends, which lost 3 bases and 1 base, there was a span of 2 bases. The germline V gene has CDR1 KGHDR and CDR2 SFDVKD. CDR3 sequence (DNA): TGTGCCACCAGTGATGGGAACACCGGGGAGCTGTTTTTT. This encodes CATSDGNTGELFF.